These 11 T cell receptor beta chains share one sample of origin, sequenced in a study of post-analysis software for immune sequencing data. Libraries were made from TCR beta cDNA, and they carried unique molecular identifiers. TCRdb called the PCR reads again in MiXCR, with one record for every CDR3 protein. The data contain about 430,000 distinct CDR3 sequences, 30% to 45% of them seen just once; the ten biggest clones take up less than 10%. Study observations and caveats: Four to six TRBV segments were significantly more frequent in patients than in controls. TRBV5-6, TRBV5-1 and TRBV20-1 were among these segments.

These TCRs' antigens remain unknown. The sample was blood. Receptors were obtained from a girl aged 2-15 years with multiple sclerosis.

The chain employs TRBV27 and TRBJ2-7; D remains ambiguous. The V gene lost 7 bases and the J gene lost 1 base, with 11 bases spanning the gap. The germline V gene encodes CDR1 MNHEY and CDR2 SMNVEV (reference sequence). The CDR3 spans 13 residues. The CDR3 region is CASKGGISYEQYF. The CDR3 coding sequence is TGTGCCAGCAAGGGCGGAATTTCCTACGAGCAGTACTTC.

The sample holds a few counts of this clonotype. V gene TRBV7-8 combines with J gene TRBJ2-1; TRBD2 agrees at 11 bases. The CDR3 sequence is 20 residues long. V was clipped by 2 bases and J by 10 bases; unmatched bases: 22. Germline V gene lookup returns CDR1 SGHVS and CDR2 FQNEAQ. DNA of the CDR3: TGTGCCAGCAGCTTAAGGGCGGTAGCTAGCGGGGGGCCACGGTACAGGGAGCAGTTCTTC. Protein product: CASSLRAVASGGPRYREQFF. Full variable domain (remainder filled in from reference TRBV7-8 and TRBJ2-1): GAGVSQSPRYKVAKRGQDVALRCDPISGHVSLFWYQQALGQGPEFLTYFQNEAQLDKSGLPSDRFFAERPEGSVSTLKIQRTQQEDSAVYLCASSLRAVASGGPRYREQFFGPGTRLTVL.

The V gene is TRBV24-1, the J gene TRBJ2-1; D ambiguous. V was pared by 5 bases and J by 9 bases, with 13 bases between. The CDR3 has 13 residues. Germline values: CDR1 KGHDR, CDR2 SFDVKD. The CDR3 reads CATSGLRGGEQFF. The CDR3 DNA reads as TGTGCCACCAGTGGACTCCGTGGCGGTGAGCAGTTCTTC.

The chain carries TRBV20-1 and TRBJ1-4, with 9 positions matching TRBD1. V trimming: 0 bases; J trimming: 8 bases; junction bases outside the gene matches: 7. The CDR3 has 15 amino acids. Per the germline V gene, CDR1 is DFQATT and CDR2 is SNEGSKA (reference sequence). The CDR3 loop is CSARDWDRDNEKLFF. CDR3 DNA sequence: TGCAGTGCTAGAGATTGGGACAGGGATAACGAAAAACTGTTTTTT.

This clonotype was detected only a few times. The CDR3 sequence: CASSPRDREKLFF. The DNA for the CDR3 is TGTGCCAGCAGCCCTCGGGACAGAGAAAAACTGTTTTTT. This chain joins TRBV7-2 and TRBJ1-4; 7 bases map to TRBD1. The ends lost 5 bases at V and 8 bases at J; junction bases unmatched: 5. The CDR3 is 13 residues long. CDR1 and CDR2 from the germline V gene are SGHTA and FQGNSA.

Remarks on this clonotype: Possible read error: a much larger clone is one base away. The J gene is TRBJ2-4, the V gene TRBV20-1; D may be TRBD1 (6 bases). Between the trimmed V and J ends, which lost 1 base and 15 bases, there was a span of 19 bases. From germline, CDR1 is DFQATT and CDR2 SNEGSKA (reference sequence). The CDR3 covers 13 residues. The CDR3 protein is CSARVPDSLERYF. DNA for the CDR3: TGCAGTGCTAGAGTTCCGGACAGTCTGGAGCGGTACTTC.

This clonotype was picked up a small number of times. This rearrangement joins TRBV20-1 to TRBJ2-1, with 8 nucleotides matching TRBD2. Germline CDR1 DFQATT, CDR2 SNEGSKA (reference sequence). This CDR3 is 15 amino acids long. V was clipped by 3 bases and J by 7 bases; unmatched bases: 11. The CDR3 spells CSARSPTGTSNEQFF. The CDR3, as DNA: TGCAGTGCTAGGTCCCCCACCGGGACTAGTAATGAGCAGTTCTTC.

In this sample, this clonotype turned up many times. The chain combines TRBV6-5 with TRBJ1-6; 7 positions agree with TRBD1. CDR3 length: 15 residues. Germline V gene sequence: CDR1 MNHEY, CDR2 SVGAGI. V dropped 2 bases and J dropped 10; count of bases not matched to a gene: 8. The CDR3 DNA follows: TGTGCCAGCAGTTACCGCGACAGGGTAGGGTCACCCCTCCACTTT. Its translation: CASSYRDRVGSPLHF.

This clonotype was picked up a small number of times. J is TRBJ1-4 and V is TRBV29-1; D unresolved. Trimming shortened V by 4 bases and J by 0 bases, and 3 bases separated the two germline ends. The CDR3 is 12 amino acids. Germline assignment: CDR1 SQVTM and CDR2 ANQGSEA. CDR3 protein: CSVGATNEKLFF. CDR3 DNA sequence: TGCAGCGTTGGTGCAACTAATGAAAAACTGTTTTTT. Filled out from reference TRBV29-1 and TRBJ1-4, the complete variable domain reads SAVISQKPSRDICQRGTSLTIQCQVDSQVTMMFWYRQQPGQSLTLIATANQGSEATYESGFVIDKFPISRPNLTFSTLTVSNMSPEDSSIYLCSVGATNEKLFFGSGTQLSVL.

This clonotype was picked up one time. This chain uses TRBV18 with TRBJ2-1; unclear D gene. CDR3 size: 17 residues. Germline values: CDR1 KGHSH, CDR2 LQKENI. V was cut by 0 bases and J by 5 bases, with 17 bases left in between. CDR3 amino acids: CASSPPGLLTLNNEQFF. Written as DNA, the CDR3 is TGTGCCAGCTCACCACCTGGTCTACTCACCCTAAACAATGAGCAGTTCTTC.

The chain links TRBV28 to TRBJ2-1; 9 bases map to TRBD2. The CDR3 contains 17 residues. Germline V lookup: CDR1 MDHEN, CDR2 SYDVKM. J lost 5 bases, V lost 2 bases, and 10 bases had no gene match. The CDR3 spells CASSLIFGPSGDNEQFF. CDR3 nucleotides: TGTGCCAGCAGTTTAATATTCGGGCCTAGCGGGGACAATGAGCAGTTCTTC.